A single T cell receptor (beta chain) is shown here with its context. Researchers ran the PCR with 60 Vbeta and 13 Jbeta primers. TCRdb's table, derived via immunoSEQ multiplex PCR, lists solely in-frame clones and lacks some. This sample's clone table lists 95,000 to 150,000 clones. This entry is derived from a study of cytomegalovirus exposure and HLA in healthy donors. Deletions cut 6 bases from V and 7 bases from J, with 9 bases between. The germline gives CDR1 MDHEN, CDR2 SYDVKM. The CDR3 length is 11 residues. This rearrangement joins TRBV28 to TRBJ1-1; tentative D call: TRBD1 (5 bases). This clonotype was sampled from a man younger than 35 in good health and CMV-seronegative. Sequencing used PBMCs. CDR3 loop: CASRGLLEAFF. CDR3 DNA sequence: TGTGCCAGCAGGGGACTGCTTGAAGCTTTCTTT. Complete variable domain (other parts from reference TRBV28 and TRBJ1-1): DVKVTQSSRYLVKRTGEKVFLECVQDMDHENMFWYRQDPGLGLRLIYFSYDVKMKEKGDIPEGYSVSREKKERFSLILESASTNQTSMYLCASRGLLEAFFGQGTRLTVV.